The 30 T cell receptor beta chains listed next were all sequenced from one sample in a study of blood T cell repertoires in COVID-19. TCRdb's copy holds only in-frame clones and misses some; the assay was immunoSEQ multiplex PCR. The data show around 5,500 clones, 90% seen once. The sample taken for sequencing was peripheral blood. The origin of the receptors is a man aged 60 to 69 with acute or convalescent COVID-19.

This chain uses TRBV5-8 with TRBJ1-5, with D possibly matching TRBD1 (5 bases). V lost 3 bases to trimming and J lost 5 bases, with 18 bases between them. CDR1 is SGHTS and CDR2 is YDEGEE in the germline V gene. This CDR3 is built from 16 residues. The CDR3 sequence is CASSSLQVALDQPQHF. For the CDR3, the DNA is TGTGCCAGCAGCTCTCTACAGGTGGCTTTGGATCAGCCCCAGCATTTT.

This chain links TRBV19 with TRBJ2-3; maybe TRBD2 (6 bases). Germline V gives CDR1 LNHDA, CDR2 SQIVND (reference sequence). The CDR3 runs to 14 residues. The V gene lost 10 bases and the J gene lost 2 bases, with 16 bases spanning the gap. In DNA form, the CDR3 reads TGTGCCACCAGGGACTCCCTGAACACAGATACGCAGTATTTT. Translated, it gives CATRDSLNTDTQYF.

The chain joins TRBV4-1 to TRBJ1-1; D possibly corresponds to TRBD1 (5 bases). V lost 4 bases, J lost 0 bases, and 9 bases lay in between. This CDR3 has 14 amino acids. Per the germline V gene, CDR1 is MGHRA and CDR2 is YSYEKL. The CDR3 nucleotides read TGCGCCAGCAGCCCGACAGAATTGAACACTGAAGCTTTCTTT. It is translated as CASSPTELNTEAFF.

The rearrangement uses TRBV6-5 and TRBJ2-5; perhaps TRBD2 as D (5 bases). CDR3 length: 16 amino acids. V was cut by 0 bases and J by 5 bases, with 16 bases left in between. The germline V gene has CDR1 MNHEY and CDR2 SVGAGI. CDR3 loop: CASSYSTEGSGETQYF. In nucleotides, the CDR3 is TGTGCCAGCAGTTACTCGACTGAGGGATCGGGGGAGACCCAGTACTTC.

The rearrangement uses TRBV5-6 and TRBJ2-1; 10 bases are a match to TRBD2. Trimming at V came to 5 bases and at J to 4 bases, leaving 9 bases not matched to a gene. The CDR3 loop spans 16 amino acids. CDR1 SGHDT and CDR2 YYEEEE come from the germline V gene. The CDR3 here is CASRDTGLAAYNEQFF. The CDR3 DNA reads TGTGCCAGCAGGGACACTGGACTAGCGGCTTACAATGAGCAGTTCTTC.

This chain uses TRBV3-1 (or the pseudogene TRBV3-2) with TRBJ1-3; D not resolved. Trimming shortened V by 2 bases and J by 0 bases, and 5 bases separated the two germline ends. Germline lookup yields CDR1 LGHDT and CDR2 YNNKEL (reference sequence). The CDR3 runs to 14 residues. The CDR3 DNA reads TGTGCCAGCAGCCAACGACACTCTGGAAACACCATATATTTT. Translated: CASSQRHSGNTIYF.

The chain recombines TRBV7-7 with TRBJ2-2, with 10 nucleotides matching TRBD2. Germline CDR1 is SSHAT and CDR2 is FNYEAQ (reference sequence). The CDR3 is made up of 15 amino acids. V dropped 4 bases and J dropped 5; count of bases not matched to a gene: 4. DNA of the CDR3: TGTGCCAGCAGCTCCTGGACTAGCGGAACCGGGGAGCTGTTTTTT. Its translation: CASSSWTSGTGELFF.

The chain employs TRBV5-1 and TRBJ2-3, with TRBD2 matching over 14 bases. The CDR3 covers 19 residues. In germline, CDR1 is SGHRS, CDR2 YFSETQ. After removal of 4 bases from V and 4 bases from J, the junction contained 14 bases not matched to a gene. The CDR3: CASSREGLAGASSSDTQYF. The CDR3 bases are TGCGCCAGCAGCCGGGAGGGACTAGCGGGGGCCTCTTCCTCAGATACGCAGTATTTT.

This clone was seen a single time. The chain has TRBV18 and TRBJ1-1, with D perhaps TRBD1 (5 bases). Germline CDR1 reads KGHSH; CDR2 reads LQKENI. The CDR3 is made up of 15 amino acids. The V gene lost 1 base and the J gene lost 2 bases, with 11 bases spanning the gap. The CDR3 DNA sequence: TGTGCCAGCTCACCACAGGGGTGGGGAAACACTGAAGCTTTCTTT. It encodes CASSPQGWGNTEAFF. Combining the CDR3 with reference TRBV18 and TRBJ1-1 gives the whole variable domain NAGVMQNPRHLVRRRGQEARLRCSPMKGHSHVYWYRQLPEEGLKFMVYLQKENIIDESGMPKERFSAEFPKEGPSILRIQQVVRGDSAAYFCASSPQGWGNTEAFFGQGTRLTVV.

The chain couples TRBV27 to TRBJ1-2; TRBD1 is a possible D gene (5 bases). V gave up 8 bases and J gave up 5 bases, with 18 bases separating them. The CDR3 length is 14 residues. The germline gives CDR1 MNHEY, CDR2 SMNVEV (reference sequence). CDR3 DNA sequence: TGTGCCAGCGTTGCTCAGGGTTCCCTATATGGCTACACCTTC. Translated, it gives CASVAQGSLYGYTF.

The CDR3 coding sequence is TGTGCCAGCAGCTTGGCGCGGTCTGGAAACACCATATATTTT. Encoded protein: CASSLARSGNTIYF. This sequence joins TRBV5-6 and TRBJ1-3; no definite D call. V shed 0 bases and J shed 1 base, with 5 bases lying between them. Germline assignment: CDR1 SGHDT and CDR2 YYEEEE. This CDR3 spans 14 amino acids.

The chain has TRBV28 and TRBJ1-5, with D maybe TRBD1 (6 bases). Germline lookup yields CDR1 MDHEN and CDR2 SYDVKM. With 6 bases removed from V and 2 bases from J, the gap between germline ends came to 14 bases. The CDR3 has 15 amino acids. The CDR3 bases are TGTGCCAGCAGCTTGGGGGGGCTCGGCAATCAGCCCCAGCATTTT. Translated: CASSLGGLGNQPQHF.

About this clone: An end of the junction differs from the germline gene, which may be a read error. The chain recombines TRBV6-6 with TRBJ2-7; no reliable D call. Germline CDR1 and CDR2: MNHNY and SVGAGI (reference sequence). This CDR3 contains 14 residues. CDR3 amino acids: CASSYQAGSSEQYF. The CDR3 coding sequence is TGTGCCAGCAGTTATCAGGCAGGTTCCTCCGAGCAGTACTTC.

The rearrangement joins TRBV6-2 or TRBV6-3 to TRBJ2-4; 9 bases align to TRBD1. V shed 0 bases and J 2 bases; nucleotides not matched to a gene: 14. Germline V gene sequence: CDR1 MNHEY, CDR2 SVGEGT. The CDR3 has 20 residues. DNA for the CDR3: TGTGCCAGCAGTTACTCCGTCCCGGGACAGGGAGGAGGAACCAAAAACATTCAGTACTTC. Residues: CASSYSVPGQGGGTKNIQYF.

A few counts support this clone. The chain uses TRBV6-2 or TRBV6-3 and TRBJ2-5, with D possibly being TRBD2 (6 bases). The CDR3 has 13 amino acids. Trimming pared 4 bases from V and 7 bases from J, leaving 13 bases between. Per germline, CDR1 MNHEY and CDR2 SVGEGT. The CDR3 region has the DNA TGTGCCAGCAGTTTGACTAGTTCGTCGACCCAGTACTTC. Its protein product is CASSLTSSSTQYF.

This chain links TRBV11-2 with TRBJ2-7, with D maybe TRBD1 (5 bases). Trimming cost V 2 bases and J 5 bases, with 19 bases left between them. CDR3 length equals 16 residues. Germline lookup yields CDR1 SGHAT and CDR2 FQNNGV. CDR3: CASSLQGQGRFNEQYF. CDR3 bases: TGTGCCAGCAGCTTACAGGGCCAGGGCAGATTCAACGAGCAGTACTTC.

A single count supports this clone. The chain uses TRBV7-9 and TRBJ1-2; D unclear. Germline V CDR1 and CDR2: SEHNR, FQNEAQ (reference sequence). There are 14 residues in the CDR3. The V end was cut by 1 base, the J end by 6 bases, with 12 bases between. The CDR3 loop reads CASSLVPWRDGYTF. The CDR3 DNA sequence: TGTGCCAGCAGCTTAGTGCCGTGGAGAGATGGCTACACCTTC.

The V and J genes are TRBV7-3 and TRBJ1-2; TRBD1 agrees at 9 bases. The CDR3 runs to 18 residues. Germline V lookup: CDR1 SGHTA, CDR2 FQGTGA. With V trimmed by 4 bases and J by 5 bases, 17 bases remained unmatched. The CDR3 region is CASSSGQGRRLSQYGYTF. The CDR3 DNA sequence: TGTGCCAGCAGCTCCGGACAGGGGAGACGGTTGTCCCAGTATGGCTACACCTTC.

The chain employs TRBV7-6 and TRBJ2-3, with D perhaps matching TRBD1 (6 bases). Germline CDR1 and CDR2: SGHVS and FNYEAQ. The germline V and J ends were trimmed by 3 bases and 4 bases, with 11 bases remaining between them. This CDR3 is built from 14 residues. Here the CDR3 reads CASSFMAGADTQYF. CDR3 bases: TGTGCCAGCAGCTTTATGGCAGGGGCAGATACGCAGTATTTT.

The J gene is TRBJ1-1, the V gene TRBV5-1, with 7 bases fitting TRBD1. The CDR3 totals 15 residues. Trimming cost V 5 bases and J 6 bases; bases outside gene matches: 13. Germline CDR1 is SGHRS and CDR2 is YFSETQ. The CDR3, as DNA: TGCGCCAGCAGTGAAAAGGGGCAGGGGGGATCTGAAGCTTTCTTT. Protein product: CASSEKGQGGSEAFF.

The genes are TRBV4-1 and TRBJ1-1; TRBD1 aligns across 12 bases. Germline V CDR1 and CDR2: MGHRA, YSYEKL. The CDR3 loop spans 14 amino acids. With 4 bases clipped from V and 4 bases from J, the junction kept 1 base outside the gene matches. The CDR3 is CASSRDRGPTEAFF. CDR3 nucleotides: TGCGCCAGCAGCCGGGACAGGGGGCCCACTGAAGCTTTCTTT.

The J gene is TRBJ2-5, the V gene TRBV7-2, with D perhaps given as TRBD1 or TRBD2 (5 bases each). The CDR3 is made up of 13 amino acids. Trimming stripped 5 bases from V and 4 bases from J, with 11 bases between. Germline values: CDR1 SGHTA, CDR2 FQGNSA. The CDR3 DNA reads as TGTGCCAGCAGCCTAGGGGAGAGAGAGACCCAGTACTTC. Translation gives CASSLGERETQYF.

V is TRBV7-2 and J is TRBJ2-2; D unclear. Germline V CDR1 and CDR2: SGHTA, FQGNSA. Trimming pared 2 bases from V and 6 bases from J, leaving 4 bases between. This CDR3 has 12 residues. The CDR3 region is CASSLLSGELFF. Written as DNA, the CDR3 is TGTGCCAGCAGCTTACTTTCCGGGGAGCTGTTTTTT.

J is TRBJ2-3 and V is TRBV4-1; 8 bases align to TRBD2. The germline V gene has CDR1 MGHRA and CDR2 YSYEKL. Trimming removed 3 bases from V and 2 bases from J; junction bases left unmatched: 10. The CDR3 length is 17 residues. CDR3 residues: CASSHAIAGKLTDTQYF. The CDR3 nucleotides are TGCGCCAGCAGCCACGCCATAGCGGGGAAACTCACAGATACGCAGTATTTT.

The chain joins TRBV19 to TRBJ2-7; TRBD1 matches 9 bases. The length of the CDR3 is 14 residues. The germline V gene has CDR1 LNHDA and CDR2 SQIVND (reference sequence). With 7 bases clipped from V and 0 bases from J, the junction kept 4 bases outside the gene matches. This CDR3 is CASKGTGHSYEQYF. In DNA form, the CDR3 reads TGTGCCAGTAAGGGGACAGGGCACTCCTACGAGCAGTACTTC.

This chain uses TRBV4-2 with TRBJ1-5; weak D call: TRBD1 (5 bases). The CDR3 length is 15 residues. Germline CDR1 is LGHNA and CDR2 is YNFKEQ. The V end was cut by 0 bases, the J end by 8 bases, with 14 bases between. CDR3 sequence: CASSQDLGDREPQHF. DNA for the CDR3: TGTGCCAGCAGCCAAGATCTAGGGGATAGGGAGCCCCAGCATTTT.

This sequence joins TRBV3-1 (or the pseudogene TRBV3-2) and TRBJ2-3, with TRBD1 matching 9 bases. Germline lookup yields CDR1 LGHDT and CDR2 YNNKEL (reference sequence). Trimming at V came to 4 bases and at J to 4 bases, leaving 12 bases not matched to a gene. This CDR3 is built from 17 residues. CDR3 amino acids: CASSPRTGEIRADTQYF. CDR3 coding DNA: TGTGCCAGCAGCCCCCGGACAGGGGAAATCCGGGCAGATACGCAGTATTTT.

The gene calls are TRBV28 and TRBJ1-4, with D perhaps TRBD1 (5 bases). There are 16 residues in the CDR3. Per the germline V gene, CDR1 is MDHEN and CDR2 is SYDVKM. V was pared by 5 bases and J by 7 bases, with 20 bases between. Here the CDR3 reads CASSPRGILESEKLFF. The CDR3 DNA is TGTGCCAGCAGTCCCCGGGGGATCCTAGAGAGTGAAAAACTGTTTTTT.

The V and J genes are TRBV20-1 and TRBJ2-3; 12 nucleotides agree with TRBD2. The trim removed 3 bases at V and 4 bases at J, leaving 5 bases unmatched. The CDR3 sequence is 15 residues long. Looked up from germline, CDR1 is DFQATT and CDR2 is SNEGSKA (reference sequence). CDR3 nucleotide sequence: TGCAGTGCTAGTATGGCTAGCGGGAGGGCAGATACGCAGTATTTT. This gives the protein CSASMASGRADTQYF.

This rearrangement joins TRBV27 to TRBJ1-6; unclear D gene. The CDR3 contains 14 residues. Germline V CDR1 and CDR2: MNHEY, SMNVEV (reference sequence). V gave up 2 bases and J gave up 10 bases, with 12 bases separating them. The CDR3: CASSLAGFGSPLHF. CDR3 DNA: TGTGCCAGCAGTTTAGCAGGATTCGGATCACCCCTCCACTTT.